Below are 21 T cell receptor beta chains sequenced from a single sample in a study of post-analysis software for immune sequencing data. Broader study findings: About five TRBV segments occurring more often in patients than controls included TRBV5-6, TRBV5-1 and TRBV20-1.

No antigen has been assigned to these receptors. The TCR beta cDNA libraries carried unique molecular identifiers. TCRdb recomputed calls from the PCR reads with MiXCR, one row per CDR3 protein. In the table there are about 400,000 distinct CDR3 sequences, approximately 38% of which are singletons. Material: blood. Receptors originate from a girl between 10 and 17 years old with multiple sclerosis.

The chain couples TRBV4-2 to TRBJ2-1; 13 bases line up with TRBD2. Germline V gene sequence: CDR1 LGHNA, CDR2 YNFKEQ. The CDR3 is 18 amino acids. Trimming cost V 4 bases and J 0 bases; bases outside gene matches: 6. The CDR3 protein is CASSPTSGGSFSYNEQFF. The CDR3 DNA follows: TGTGCCAGCAGCCCGACTAGCGGGGGGTCTTTCTCCTACAATGAGCAGTTCTTC.

The rearrangement links TRBV20-1 to TRBJ1-6; the D gene is possibly TRBD1 (5 bases). The CDR3 extends over 13 amino acids. Deletions cut 6 bases from V and 8 bases from J, with 14 bases between. The germline gives CDR1 DFQATT, CDR2 SNEGSKA (reference sequence). The CDR3 nucleotides are TGCAGTGCAGTCGGGACGGAGTATTCACCCCTCCACTTT. This encodes CSAVGTEYSPLHF.

At least ten counts were recorded for this clonotype. The chain uses TRBV12-3 or TRBV12-4 and TRBJ1-6; possible D gene TRBD1, 6 bases. With 1 base removed from V and 5 bases from J, the gap between germline ends came to 9 bases. The CDR3 is made up of 15 amino acids. Here the CDR3 DNA reads TGTGCCAGCAGTTTAGAGGGGGGGGATAATTCACCCCTCCACTTT. Residues: CASSLEGGDNSPLHF.

This sequence joins TRBV5-5 and TRBJ2-1; no clear D gene. V dropped 1 base and J dropped 5 bases, with 10 bases sitting between them. Germline loops: CDR1 SGHKS, CDR2 YYEKEE (reference sequence). CDR3 length equals 14 residues. CDR3 in amino acids: CASSLTTEDNEQFF. The CDR3, as DNA: TGTGCCAGCAGCTTGACAACAGAGGACAATGAGCAGTTCTTC.

This clonotype was detected only a few times. This chain links TRBV27 with TRBJ1-2, with a weak D call TRBD1 (6 bases). The CDR3 consists of 15 residues. V dropped 6 bases and J dropped 2 bases, with 16 bases sitting between them. Germline assignment: CDR1 MNHEY and CDR2 SMNVEV (reference sequence). CDR3 in DNA: TGTGCCAGCAGACCCGGGGAAAGGGGGAACTATGGCTACACCTTC. It encodes CASRPGERGNYGYTF.

The V call is TRBV6-5, the J call TRBJ2-7; D may be TRBD1 (6 bases). The CDR3 covers 15 residues. Trimming took off 2 bases at V and 2 bases at J, with 13 bases between the two ends. Germline lookup yields CDR1 MNHEY and CDR2 SVGAGI. As DNA, the CDR3 is TGTGCCAGCAGTTACGACAGGACCGAGACCTACGAGCAGTACTTC. It specifies CASSYDRTETYEQYF.

V is TRBV29-1 and J is TRBJ2-3; D might be TRBD2 (6 bases). V dropped 6 bases and J dropped 8 bases, with 21 bases sitting between them. CDR1 SQVTM and CDR2 ANQGSEA come from the germline V gene. This CDR3 comprises 14 residues. CDR3 amino acids: CSVVPGERVGTQYF. CDR3 sequence (DNA): TGCAGCGTCGTTCCGGGAGAGCGGGTAGGTACGCAGTATTTT.

The table lists this clonotype with a few counts. The chain employs TRBV27 and TRBJ2-4, with D possibly matching TRBD2 (6 bases). This CDR3 spans 13 amino acids. CDR1 MNHEY and CDR2 SMNVEV come from the germline V gene (reference sequence). The V end lost 4 bases, the J end lost 11 bases, and 15 bases lay between the germline ends. The CDR3 protein is CASSSRSRDFQYF. CDR3 DNA: TGTGCCAGCAGTTCCCGATCCCGGGACTTTCAGTACTTC.

The chain links TRBV7-6 to TRBJ1-1; 8 bases match TRBD1. This CDR3 has 14 residues. Germline lookup yields CDR1 SGHVS and CDR2 FNYEAQ. The ends lost 5 bases at V and 3 bases at J; junction bases unmatched: 5. As DNA, the CDR3 is TGTGCCAGCAGCGAAGGGACAGGTGACACTGAAGCTTTCTTT. This sequence encodes CASSEGTGDTEAFF. Full variable domain (remainder filled in from reference TRBV7-6 and TRBJ1-1): GAGVSQSPRYKVTKRGQDVALRCDPISGHVSLYWYRQALGQGPEFLTYFNYEAQQDKSGLPNDRFSAERPEGSISTLTIQRTEQRDSAMYRCASSEGTGDTEAFFGQGTRLTVV.

The chain recombines TRBV7-9 with TRBJ2-4; 8 positions agree with TRBD2. J gave up 0 bases and V 2 bases, and 12 bases lay outside the gene matches. From germline, CDR1 is SEHNR and CDR2 FQNEAQ (reference sequence). The length of the CDR3 is 19 residues. The CDR3, as DNA: TGTGCCAGCAGCTTAATTGGTACTAGCGGTCCTCTAGCCAAAAACATTCAGTACTTC. Encoded protein: CASSLIGTSGPLAKNIQYF.

This clonotype came up a few times. The gene calls are TRBV6-9 and TRBJ2-7; D not resolved. The CDR3 runs to 9 residues. Germline loops: CDR1 MNHGY, CDR2 SVAAGI. V was clipped by 7 bases and J by 2 bases, with 0 bases between them. The CDR3, as DNA: TGTGCCAGCACCTACGAGCAGTACTTC. Residues: CASTYEQYF.

The chain recombines TRBV20-1 with TRBJ2-1; D remains unclear. This CDR3 region has 15 residues. Trimming took 2 bases from V and 5 from J, leaving 16 bases between them. CDR1 DFQATT and CDR2 SNEGSKA come from the germline V gene (reference sequence). CDR3 sequence (DNA): TGCAGTGCTAGACATCCGACCGGACCAAACAATGAGCAGTTCTTC. Protein sequence: CSARHPTGPNNEQFF.

V is TRBV11-2 and J is TRBJ2-1; 13 bases align to TRBD2. This CDR3 is built from 19 residues. V was pared by 5 bases and J by 0 bases, with 10 bases of the junction left unmatched. Germline CDR1 reads SGHAT; CDR2 reads FQNNGV. This CDR3 is CASSPRTSGGESSYNEQFF. In DNA form, the CDR3 reads TGTGCCAGCAGCCCCCGGACTAGCGGGGGCGAGAGCTCCTACAATGAGCAGTTCTTC.

This clonotype was detected only a few times. The gene calls are TRBV7-3 and TRBJ2-3; TRBD2 matches at 9 bases. The CDR3 is 18 amino acids. Germline lookup yields CDR1 SGHTA and CDR2 FQGTGA. With V trimmed by 0 bases and J by 5 bases, 12 bases remained unmatched. The DNA for the CDR3 is TGTGCCAGCAGCTTAACGTCGCGCGCGGGGGGGCCCGGAGATACGCAGTATTTT. This translates into CASSLTSRAGGPGDTQYF. Drawing the rest from reference TRBV7-3 and TRBJ2-3, the complete variable domain is GAGVSQTPSNKVTEKGKYVELRCDPISGHTALYWYRQSLGQGPEFLIYFQGTGAADDSGLPNDRFFAVRPEGSVSTLKIQRTERGDSAVYLCASSLTSRAGGPGDTQYFGPGTRLTVL.

The table lists this clonotype with a few counts. The chain links TRBV5-1 to TRBJ1-1; D not resolved. Trimming left V 4 bases short and J 4 bases short, with 8 bases between. Per the germline V gene, CDR1 is SGHRS and CDR2 is YFSETQ. The CDR3 covers 12 residues. In DNA, the CDR3 is TGCGCCAGCAGCCTGTCCGGCACTGAAGCTTTCTTT. Its translation: CASSLSGTEAFF.

This clonotype was counted only a few times. The chain uses TRBV6-5 and TRBJ2-3, with 13 bases lining up with TRBD2. This CDR3 has 15 amino acids. With V trimmed by 7 bases and J by 6 bases, 7 bases remained unmatched. CDR1 and CDR2 from the germline V gene are MNHEY and SVGAGI. Written as DNA, the CDR3 is TGTGCCAGCACGAAACTAGCGGGGGGGGAGGATACGCAGTATTTT. As protein: CASTKLAGGEDTQYF.

There are a few counts of this clonotype. The chain employs TRBV29-1 and TRBJ2-7; the D gene could be TRBD1 or TRBD2 (5 bases each). Trimming stripped 7 bases from V and 7 bases from J, with 17 bases between. CDR3 length equals 12 residues. The germline gives CDR1 SQVTM, CDR2 ANQGSEA. CDR3 in amino acids: CSARDRPGEQYF. The CDR3 coding sequence is TGCAGCGCTAGGGACCGGCCGGGGGAGCAGTACTTC.

This clonotype was detected only a few times. The rearrangement links TRBV15 to TRBJ1-2, with a weak D call TRBD1 (5 bases). Trimming shortened V by 5 bases and J by 4 bases, and 17 bases separated the two germline ends. Per the germline V gene, CDR1 is LNHNV and CDR2 is YYDKDF (reference sequence). The CDR3 totals 15 residues. The CDR3 DNA follows: TGTGCCACCAGCGCACGATCCAGGGAAAGCTATGGCTACACCTTC. Translated: CATSARSRESYGYTF.

This clonotype was counted a few times. The chain uses TRBV13 and TRBJ2-7; D might be TRBD2 (6 bases). The CDR3 totals 12 residues. CDR1 PRHDT and CDR2 FYEKMQ come from the germline V gene (reference sequence). Deletions cut 3 bases from V and 6 bases from J, with 9 bases between. The CDR3 loop is CASSFGGREQYF. In nucleotides, the CDR3 is TGTGCCAGCAGCTTCGGGGGTCGCGAGCAGTACTTC.

The chain carries TRBV6-1 and TRBJ2-7; D is possibly TRBD2 (6 bases). The DNA matches TRBJ2-5 better at its end, which makes the J call doubtful. This CDR3 comprises 13 residues. CDR1 and CDR2 (germline): MNHNS, SASEGT. The CDR3 region has the DNA TGTGCCAGCAGTGAAATGGCGGGGGAGACCCAGTACTTC. Its translation: CASSEMAGETQYF.

This clonotype has a handful of counts. The chain carries TRBV30 and TRBJ2-1; unclear D gene. Deletions cut 5 bases from V and 2 bases from J, with 13 bases between. There are 14 residues in the CDR3. Germline V gene sequence: CDR1 GTSNPN, CDR2 SVGIG (reference sequence). The CDR3 sequence: CAWLRLLPYNEQFF. The DNA for the CDR3 is TGTGCCTGGTTACGGCTGTTGCCCTACAATGAGCAGTTCTTC.